Included here is one T cell receptor beta chain sequence, with context. The sample belongs to a study of blood T cell repertoires in COVID-19. Study at large: The United States, Italy and Spain supplied acute and convalescent COVID-19 samples.

Profiling relied on immunoSEQ multiplex PCR, and the TCRdb table lists in-frame clones only, not all of them. This table has approximately 670,000 clones, about 90% appearing once. The V and J ends lost 5 bases and 7 bases, in that order; junction bases with no gene match: 8. Germline assignment: CDR1 SGHVS and CDR2 FQNEAQ. The CDR3 covers 17 residues. This receptor was obtained from a woman aged 18 to 35 with acute or convalescent COVID-19. The chain links TRBV7-8 to TRBJ2-2; 15 bases align to TRBD2. Sequencing was carried out using peripheral blood. CDR3 bases: TGTGCCAGCAGCCCCTGGACTAGCGGGGGGGACGGCGGGGAGCTGTTTTTT. Its translation: CASSPWTSGGDGGELFF.